The rows below give T cell receptor beta chains drawn from one sample of a study of blood T cell repertoires in COVID-19. This table comes from immunoSEQ multiplex PCR, and its TCRdb copy is limited to in-frame clones, with some not included. The repertoire has about 250,000 clones, around 81% of them found once; the top ten carry more than 15%. The sample consisted of peripheral blood. The origin of the receptors is a person aged 65 to 85 with COVID-19, enrolled during active disease. Each CDR3 is given with its conserved first and last residue. The D gene is left open where the match is weak. Expanded clones are given a class, and other clones once, few, many or no size at all.

>TRBV12-3/TRBV12-4|NA|TRBD1|TRBJ1-2
TGTGCCAGCAGTGCCGACAGGGGGCATGGCTACACCTTC
CASSADRGHGYTF
>TRBV27|NA|NA|TRBJ2-1
TGTGCCAGCAGCCCACGCTCCGGGACACTCTCCTACAATGAGCAGTTCTTC
CASSPRSGTLSYNEQFF
>TRBV27|NA|TRBD2|TRBJ2-2
TGTGCCAGCAGCCTGGGGCTAGCGGGAGTCGGGGAGCTGTTTTTT
CASSLGLAGVGELFF
>TRBV5-8|NA|NA|TRBJ2-5
TGTGCCAGCAGCCCGGTTGTGGAGACCCAGTACTTC
CASSPVVETQYF
>TRBV7-8|NA|NA|TRBJ1-6
TGTGCCAGCAGTCCGGGAGCAACGAATAATTCACCCCTCCACTTT
CASSPGATNNSPLHF
>TRBV14|NA|NA|TRBJ1-2
TGTGCCAGCAGCCAAGAATCCCCGGGGGGCGGTTTTGGCTACACCTTC
CASSQESPGGGFGYTF
>TRBV9|NA|NA|TRBJ1-5
TGTGCCAGCAGCGTAGCGGGTGAGAGCAATCAGCCCCAGCATTTT
CASSVAGESNQPQHF
>TRBV28|NA|NA|TRBJ1-5
TGTGCCAGCAGTTCCCTGGGAGTTAATCAGCCCCAGCATTTT
CASSSLGVNQPQHF
>TRBV15|NA|TRBD2|TRBJ2-7
TGTGCCACCAGCAGATACGGTCCGGGACTAGCGGGGAAAAACAACTACGAGCAGTACTTC
CATSRYGPGLAGKNNYEQYF
>TRBV29-1|NA|NA|TRBJ2-2
TGCAGCGTTTTGGACACCACCGGGGAGCTGTTTTTT
CSVLDTTGELFF
>TRBV27|NA|NA|TRBJ1-1
TGTGCCAGCAGTCGACAAGCGGACACTGAAGCTTTCTTT
CASSRQADTEAFF
>TRBV28|NA|NA|TRBJ2-7
TGTGCTCTTAGCGGTTCGACGAGCATGTACTTC
CALSGSTSMYF
>TRBV14|NA|TRBD1|TRBJ1-6
TGTGCCAGCAGCCACCAGGGGGTTAATTCACCCCTCCACTTT
CASSHQGVNSPLHF
>TRBV15|NA|NA|TRBJ2-5
TGTGCCACCAGCAGAGGGGACTCAGAAGAGACCCAGTACTTC
CATSRGDSEETQYF
>TRBV19|NA|TRBD1|TRBJ1-4
TGTGCCAGTAAGTCCGGACAGGATAATGAAAAACTGTTTTTT
CASKSGQDNEKLFF
>TRBV7-6|NA|TRBD1|TRBJ2-1
TGTGCCAGCAGCTTAGGGACAGGGGCTTACGAGCAGTTCTTC
CASSLGTGAYEQFF
>TRBV28|NA|TRBD2|TRBJ2-2
TGTGCCAGCCAGACTAGCCTCTCGAAGAACACCGGGGAGCTGTTTTTT
CASQTSLSKNTGELFF
>TRBV28|NA|TRBD1|TRBJ2-6
TGTGCCAGCAGAACAGGGGGATCTGGGGCCAACGTCCTGACTTTC
CASRTGGSGANVLTF
>TRBV5-1|NA|TRBD1|TRBJ1-2
TGCGCCAGCAGCCCGGGACAGGGGAATGGCTACACCTTC
CASSPGQGNGYTF
>TRBV18|NA|TRBD2|TRBJ2-5
TGTGCCAGCTCACCCTTCGGACTAGCGGGGGTAGAGACCCAGTACTTC
CASSPFGLAGVETQYF
>TRBV19|NA|TRBD1|TRBJ1-6
TGTGCCAGTAGTAGTCGACAGGGTAATCCACCCCTCCACTTT
CASSSRQGNPPLHF
>TRBV19|NA|NA|TRBJ1-6
TGTGCCAGTAGTATGCAAGGATCCGGAGTTTCACCCCTCCACTTT
CASSMQGSGVSPLHF
>TRBV24-1|NA|NA|TRBJ2-2
TGTGCCACCAGTGATTTGGGCCAGGGAAACACCGGGGAGCTGTTTTTT
CATSDLGQGNTGELFF
>TRBV19|NA|NA|TRBJ1-2
TGTGCCAGTAGTTCCCCCCGTCGCCTGAGTGATGGCTACACCTTC
CASSSPRRLSDGYTF
>TRBV28|NA|TRBD1|TRBJ1-2
TGTGCCAGTTTTACAGGACAGGGCTATGGCTACACCTTC
CASFTGQGYGYTF
>TRBV5-6|NA|TRBD1|TRBJ1-2
TGTGCCAGCAGCTTGAGGGCGACAGGGTATGGCGGCTACACCTTC
CASSLRATGYGGYTF
>TRBV30|NA|TRBD2|TRBJ2-3
TGTGCCTGGAGTGAACTAGCGGGAGGCACAGATACGCAGTATTTT
CAWSELAGGTDTQYF
>TRBV5-1|NA|NA|TRBJ2-1
TGCGCCAGCAGCGGATGGGACAACTACAATGAGCAGTTCTTC
CASSGWDNYNEQFF
>TRBV6-5|NA|NA|TRBJ2-7
TGTGCCAGCAGTCGACGATTTAGCGGCGCCTACGAGCAGTACTTC
CASSRRFSGAYEQYF
>TRBV27|NA|TRBD1|TRBJ2-2
TGTGCCAGCAGTTTCCATCGACAGGGGGCAAGGAGAACCGGGGAGCTGTTTTTT
CASSFHRQGARRTGELFF
>TRBV10-2|NA|NA|TRBJ2-1
TGCGCCAGCTATAGCTGGGGGCGAGGGGATGAGCAGTTCTTC
CASYSWGRGDEQFF
>TRBV19|few|TRBD1|TRBJ1-1
TGTGCCAGTAGATTGGGACAGGGGACGGAAGCTTTCTTT
CASRLGQGTEAFF
>TRBV7-2|NA|NA|TRBJ1-1
TGTGCCATCCAGGGTTGGACGAACACTGAAGCTTTCTTT
CAIQGWTNTEAFF
>TRBV7-8|NA|NA|TRBJ2-7
TGTGCCAGCAGCTCTCTTGGGGCAGCCACCTACGAGCAGTACTTC
CASSSLGAATYEQYF
>TRBV28|NA|NA|TRBJ1-5
TGTGCCAGCAGAGTCCCTACAGGGTCTAAGCCCCAGCATTTT
CASRVPTGSKPQHF
>TRBV6-2/TRBV6-3|NA|NA|TRBJ1-2
TGTGCCAGCAGTTACTCTGGGGCCTCGGCCTATGGCTACACCTTC
CASSYSGASAYGYTF
>TRBV5-1|NA|NA|TRBJ1-5
TGCGCCAGCAGCTCTGGGGCCCCCAATCAGCCCCAGCATTTT
CASSSGAPNQPQHF
>TRBV7-9|NA|TRBD1|TRBJ2-7
TGTGCCAGCGGGGACAGGGACATCTACGAGCAGTACTTC
CASGDRDIYEQYF
>TRBV29-1|NA|NA|TRBJ2-3
TGCAGCTTACGGGACTCTTCCACAGATACGCAGTATTTT
CSLRDSSTDTQYF
>TRBV7-2|NA|NA|TRBJ2-1
TGTGCCAGCAGCTTAGCACAGGGCTCCTACAATGAGCAGTTCTTC
CASSLAQGSYNEQFF
>TRBV2|NA|TRBD2|TRBJ2-7
TGTGCCAGCAGTCACGGACTAGCGGGGGGCTTAAGCTCCTACGAGCAGTACTTC
CASSHGLAGGLSSYEQYF
>TRBV6-2/TRBV6-3|NA|TRBD2|TRBJ2-1
TGTGCCAGCAGTCGAGTTAGCGGGAGCGCCTACAATGAGCAGTTCTTC
CASSRVSGSAYNEQFF
>TRBV19|few|NA|TRBJ1-1
TGTGCCAGTAGACCAGTACCTCCTGTCTTGGGGAGCACTGAAGCTTTCTTT
CASRPVPPVLGSTEAFF
>TRBV7-9|NA|NA|TRBJ2-1
TGTGCCAGCAGCCCCCGTGCGGGGCAGGGCTTTAGCTCCTACAATGAGCAGTTCTTC
CASSPRAGQGFSSYNEQFF
>TRBV2|few|TRBD1|TRBJ1-1
TGTGCCAGGGACCCAGGACAGGGAGGAATGAACACTGAAGCTTTCTTT
CARDPGQGGMNTEAFF
>TRBV19|NA|TRBD1|TRBJ2-7
TGTGCCAGCCGGGACAGGAGACAGGAAGAGCAGTACTTC
CASRDRRQEEQYF
>TRBV7-2|NA|TRBD1|TRBJ1-6
TGTGCCAGCAGCTTGGGAGGCAGGGGGCATTCACCCCTCCACTTT
CASSLGGRGHSPLHF
>TRBV7-2|NA|TRBD1|TRBJ1-2
TGTGCCAGCAGCTTAGCGTTCACAGGGGGCTTAGATGGCTACACCTTC
CASSLAFTGGLDGYTF
>TRBV18|NA|NA|TRBJ2-7
TGTGCCAGCTCACCGAGCTCCTACGAGCAGTACTTC
CASSPSSYEQYF
>TRBV5-4|NA|TRBD2|TRBJ2-1
TGTGCCAGCAGCTTGGAGGGAACTCGCGGGGGGGCCGATGAGCAGTTCTTC
CASSLEGTRGGADEQFF